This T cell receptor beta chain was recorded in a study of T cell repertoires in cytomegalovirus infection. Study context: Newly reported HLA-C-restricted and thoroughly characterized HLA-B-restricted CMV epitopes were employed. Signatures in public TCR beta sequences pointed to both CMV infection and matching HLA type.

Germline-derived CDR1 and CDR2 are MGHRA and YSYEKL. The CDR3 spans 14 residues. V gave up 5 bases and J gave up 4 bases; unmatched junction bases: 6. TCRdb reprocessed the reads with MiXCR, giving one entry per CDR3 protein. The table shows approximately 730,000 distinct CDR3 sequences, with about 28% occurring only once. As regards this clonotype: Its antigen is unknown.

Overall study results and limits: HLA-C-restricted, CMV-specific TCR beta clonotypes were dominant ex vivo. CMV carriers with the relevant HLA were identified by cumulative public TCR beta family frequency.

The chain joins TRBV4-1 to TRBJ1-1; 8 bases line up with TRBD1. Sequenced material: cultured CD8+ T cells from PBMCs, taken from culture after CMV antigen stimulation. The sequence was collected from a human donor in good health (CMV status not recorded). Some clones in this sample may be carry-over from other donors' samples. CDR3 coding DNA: TGCGCCAGCAGCATTACAGACAGGGGCACTGAAGCTTTCTTT. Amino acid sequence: CASSITDRGTEAFF.